The clone carrying this T cell receptor (beta chain) was counted between two and nine times. Its antigen is currently unknown. Deletions cut 0 bases from V and 3 bases from J, with 9 bases between. The CDR3 sequence is 14 residues long. CDR1 and CDR2 (germline): SGHTA, FQGNSA. These data originate in a study of T cells in Graves' hyperthyroidism and ophthalmopathy. Study observations and caveats: In the analysis, a 13 V-J model separated ophthalmopathy from stable hyperthyroidism.

Stable Graves' hyperthyroidism denoted no ophthalmopathy progression over 18 months. RNA transcripts provided the source from which TCR beta CDR3 regions were amplified. RT-PCR in the first round (using the HTBI primer set) targeted the TCR CDR3. In TCRdb, the multiplex PCR reads were re-called with MiXCR into one record per CDR3 protein. The data show approximately 590,000 distinct CDR3 sequences, around 16% seen once. This sequence originates from a woman in her 30s with Graves' hyperthyroidism. Sequencing was done on a sample of blood. The chain recombines TRBV7-2 with TRBJ2-7; D not certain. The DNA of the CDR3 is TGTGCCAGCAGCTTAGCGTCGAGTGGCTACGAGCAGTACTTC. Its translation: CASSLASSGYEQYF.